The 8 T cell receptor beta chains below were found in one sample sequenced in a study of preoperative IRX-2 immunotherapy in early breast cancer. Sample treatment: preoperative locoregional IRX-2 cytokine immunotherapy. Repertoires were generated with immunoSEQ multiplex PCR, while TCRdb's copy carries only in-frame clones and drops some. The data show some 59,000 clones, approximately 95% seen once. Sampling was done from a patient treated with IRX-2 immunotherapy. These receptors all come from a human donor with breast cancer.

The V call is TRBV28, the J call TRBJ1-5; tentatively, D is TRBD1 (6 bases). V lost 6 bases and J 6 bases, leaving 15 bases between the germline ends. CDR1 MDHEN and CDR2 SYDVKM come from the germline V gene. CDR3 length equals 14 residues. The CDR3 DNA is TGTGCCAGCAGCCCGGGCGGGGGCGGTCAGCCCCAGCATTTT. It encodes CASSPGGGGQPQHF.

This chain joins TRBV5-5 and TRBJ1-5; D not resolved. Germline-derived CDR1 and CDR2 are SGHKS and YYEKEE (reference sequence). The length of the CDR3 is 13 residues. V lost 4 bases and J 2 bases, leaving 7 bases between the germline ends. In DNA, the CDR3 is TGTGCCAGCAGCCCGGAGCGCAATCAGCCCCAGCATTTT. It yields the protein CASSPERNQPQHF.

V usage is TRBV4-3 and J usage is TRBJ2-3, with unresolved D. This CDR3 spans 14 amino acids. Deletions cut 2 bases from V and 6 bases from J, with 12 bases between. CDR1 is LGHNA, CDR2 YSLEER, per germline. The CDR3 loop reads CASSQLGLYDTQYF. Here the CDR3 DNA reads TGCGCCAGCAGCCAACTGGGGTTGTATGATACGCAGTATTTT.

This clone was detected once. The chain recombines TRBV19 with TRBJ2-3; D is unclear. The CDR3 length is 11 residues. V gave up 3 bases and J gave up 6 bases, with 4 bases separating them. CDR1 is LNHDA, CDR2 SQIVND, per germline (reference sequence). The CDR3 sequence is CASSIVDTQYF. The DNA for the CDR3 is TGTGCCAGTAGTATCGTCGATACGCAGTATTTT.

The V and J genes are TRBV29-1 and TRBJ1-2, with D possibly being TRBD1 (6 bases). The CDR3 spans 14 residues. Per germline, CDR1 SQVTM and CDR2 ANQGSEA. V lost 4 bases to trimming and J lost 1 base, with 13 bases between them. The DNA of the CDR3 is TGCAGCGTTGCGGGGGACACGGGTAACTATGGCTACACCTTC. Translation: CSVAGDTGNYGYTF.

CDR3 protein: CASSQVGGRTDTQYF. For the CDR3, the DNA is TGCGCCAGCAGCCAAGTCGGGGGACGCACAGATACGCAGTATTTT. The chain carries TRBV4-1 and TRBJ2-3, with TRBD2 as a possible D gene (6 bases). Looked up from germline, CDR1 is MGHRA and CDR2 is YSYEKL. The CDR3 extends over 15 amino acids. Deletions cut 1 base from V and 1 base from J, with 9 bases between.

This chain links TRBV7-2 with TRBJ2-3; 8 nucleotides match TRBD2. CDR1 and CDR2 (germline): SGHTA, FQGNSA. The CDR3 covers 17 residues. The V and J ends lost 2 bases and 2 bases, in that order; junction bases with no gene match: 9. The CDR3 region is CASSLRSAGAYTDTQYF. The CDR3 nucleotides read TGTGCCAGCAGCTTAAGGTCAGCGGGAGCATACACAGATACGCAGTATTTT.

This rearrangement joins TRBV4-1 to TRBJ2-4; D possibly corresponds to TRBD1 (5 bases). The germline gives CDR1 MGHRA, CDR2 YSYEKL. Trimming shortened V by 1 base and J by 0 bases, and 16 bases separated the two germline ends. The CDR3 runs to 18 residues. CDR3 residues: CASSQGPRVLIAKNIQYF. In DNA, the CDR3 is TGCGCCAGCAGCCAAGGCCCCAGGGTTCTGATAGCCAAAAACATTCAGTACTTC.